These 25 T cell receptor beta chains were all obtained from the same sample, sequenced in a study of Ad26.COV2.S vaccination and SARS-CoV-2 variants. Treatment specified: 19 received Ad26.COV2.S at low or high dose, single or two shots; about 5 received placebo; per-sample allocation not given. Collection of the samples took place on day 63 after the first injection of vaccine or placebo. Sequencing used immunoSEQ multiplex PCR; TCRdb keeps in-frame clones, though not all of them. The table lists about 440,000 clones, around 91% of them singletons, with roughly 3.9% in the top ten. The sequencing here drew on peripheral blood, taken in a trial of Ad26.COV2.S vaccine versus placebo. These receptors all come from a person between 18 and 65 years old who received the Ad26.COV2.S COVID-19 vaccine or a placebo.

This chain connects TRBV5-6 to TRBJ2-1; maybe TRBD2 (5 bases). The germline CDR1 and CDR2 sequences are SGHDT and YYEEEE. This CDR3 spans 13 amino acids. The germline V and J ends were trimmed by 6 bases and 10 bases, with 17 bases remaining between them. CDR3 region: CASNSMGSPEQFF. The CDR3 DNA is TGTGCCAGCAACTCTATGGGGAGTCCCGAGCAGTTCTTC.

The V call is TRBV24-1, the J call TRBJ2-1, with D perhaps TRBD1 (6 bases). The V end was cut by 3 bases, the J end by 0 bases, with 8 bases between. The CDR3 spans 15 residues. The V gene's germline CDR1 is KGHDR and CDR2 SFDVKD. The CDR3 here is CATSDPQGSYNEQFF. The DNA of the CDR3 is TGTGCCACCAGTGATCCACAGGGCTCCTACAATGAGCAGTTCTTC.

The rearrangement joins TRBV3-1 (or the pseudogene TRBV3-2) to TRBJ1-4; no clear D. Between the trimmed V and J ends, which lost 4 bases and 8 bases, there was a span of 14 bases. The CDR3 consists of 14 residues. From germline, CDR1 is LGHDT and CDR2 YNNKEL (reference sequence). CDR3 in DNA: TGTGCCAGCAGCCTTTACGGCGTGCCGGAAAAACTGTTTTTT. Amino acids: CASSLYGVPEKLFF.

This chain links TRBV2 with TRBJ2-7; the D is unclear. This CDR3 is 13 amino acids long. Germline V gives CDR1 SNHLY, CDR2 FYNNEI. The V and J ends lost 6 bases and 1 base respectively, with 10 bases between them. The CDR3 coding sequence is TGTGCCAGCAGCCCGATTAAGTCCTACGAGCAGTACTTC. This translates into CASSPIKSYEQYF.

This chain uses TRBV4-3 with TRBJ2-1, with TRBD2 identical over 8 bases. This CDR3 is 19 amino acids long. Germline lookup yields CDR1 LGHNA and CDR2 YSLEER. With V trimmed by 3 bases and J by 2 bases, 15 bases remained unmatched. CDR3 coding DNA: TGCGCCAGCAGCCATCTGGTACTAGCGGAGGGGTACCCCTACAATGAGCAGTTCTTC. The encoded protein is CASSHLVLAEGYPYNEQFF.

The chain joins TRBV28 to TRBJ2-7; D is uncertain. Trimming stripped 5 bases from V and 7 bases from J, with 12 bases between. Germline V gene sequence: CDR1 MDHEN, CDR2 SYDVKM. The CDR3 extends over 12 amino acids. The CDR3 nucleotides are TGTGCCAGCAGTCCCCCCAGCCCAGAGCAGTACTTC. Translated, it gives CASSPPSPEQYF.

A single count supports this clone. The genes are TRBV11-1 and TRBJ2-1; D is ambiguous. The CDR3 is 14 residues long. Germline values: CDR1 SGHAT, CDR2 FQDESV (reference sequence). Trimming stripped 5 bases from V and 9 bases from J, with 17 bases between. CDR3 in DNA: TGTGCCAGCAGCCTCCCTCGGACCCGGAGTGAGCAGTTCTTC. Translating it yields CASSLPRTRSEQFF.

The chain uses TRBV4-2 and TRBJ1-1; perhaps TRBD1 as D (5 bases). V shed 3 bases and J shed 5 bases, with 13 bases lying between them. The CDR3 has 14 amino acids. Germline V gene lookup returns CDR1 LGHNA and CDR2 YNFKEQ. In DNA form, the CDR3 reads TGTGCCAGCAGCCAGCAGGGTGGAGGAACTGAAGCTTTCTTT. It is translated as CASSQQGGGTEAFF.

The rearrangement joins TRBV12-3 or TRBV12-4 to TRBJ2-5; 7 nucleotides line up with TRBD2. The ends lost 2 bases at V and 4 bases at J; junction bases unmatched: 1. The CDR3 runs to 13 residues. CDR3 in DNA: TGTGCCAGCAGTTTACGCGGGGGAGAGACCCAGTACTTC. Its protein product is CASSLRGGETQYF.

The DNA for the CDR3 is TGTGCCAGCAGTTTAAGGCCGGGACTCGGGACGCACGAGCAGTACTTC. Translated: CASSLRPGLGTHEQYF. J is TRBJ2-7 and V is TRBV28; weak D call: TRBD2 (6 bases). Germline V gives CDR1 MDHEN, CDR2 SYDVKM. V dropped 2 bases and J dropped 5 bases, with 19 bases sitting between them. The CDR3 runs 16 residues.

This sequence joins TRBV9 and TRBJ2-4; 10 bases agree with TRBD2. Trimming removed 3 bases from V and 0 bases from J; junction bases left unmatched: 6. Germline V gene lookup returns CDR1 SGDLS and CDR2 YYNGEE. This CDR3 region has 17 residues. CDR3 sequence reads: CASSGETSGVAKNIQYF. The CDR3 DNA reads TGTGCCAGCAGCGGCGAAACTAGCGGGGTAGCCAAAAACATTCAGTACTTC. Full variable domain (rest looked up from reference TRBV9 and TRBJ2-4): DSGVTQTPKHLITATGQRVTLRCSPRSGDLSVYWYQQSLDQGLQFLIQYYNGEERAKGNILERFSAQQFPDLHSELNLSSLELGDSALYFCASSGETSGVAKNIQYFGAGTRLSVL.

The CDR3 is CASSGQAYEKLFF. In DNA form, the CDR3 reads TGTGCCAGCTCGGGACAGGCTTATGAAAAACTGTTTTTT. V gene TRBV19 combines with J gene TRBJ1-4; 8 positions match TRBD1. Germline assignment: CDR1 LNHDA and CDR2 SQIVND (reference sequence). After removal of 9 bases from V and 6 bases from J, the junction contained 6 bases not matched to a gene. CDR3 size: 13 residues. The full variable domain, in which reference TRBV19 and TRBJ1-4 provide the parts outside the CDR3, is DGGITQSPKYLFRKEGQNVTLSCEQNLNHDAMYWYRQDPGQGLRLIYYSQIVNDFQKGDIAEGYSVSREKKESFPLTVTSAQKNPTAFYLCASSGQAYEKLFFGSGTQLSVL.

The chain uses TRBV25-1 and TRBJ2-1; the D call may be TRBD1 or TRBD2 (6 bases each). The V and J ends lost 8 bases and 6 bases respectively, with 17 bases between them. The CDR3 has 14 amino acids. Germline V gene sequence: CDR1 MGHDK, CDR2 SYGVNS. This CDR3 reads CASSFRGPGNEQFF. Written as DNA, the CDR3 is TGTGCCAGCTCATTCCGGGGGCCTGGCAATGAGCAGTTCTTC.

The J gene is TRBJ2-5, the V gene TRBV28, with D possibly TRBD2 on 5 matching bases. CDR1 is MDHEN, CDR2 SYDVKM, per germline. V was pared by 4 bases and J by 5 bases, with 14 bases between. The CDR3 spans 14 residues. This CDR3 reads CASSSFRGWETQYF. The CDR3 DNA reads as TGTGCCAGCAGTTCGTTTCGGGGTTGGGAGACCCAGTACTTC.

The chain couples TRBV4-3 to TRBJ1-4; 9 nucleotides align to TRBD1. Germline values: CDR1 LGHNA, CDR2 YSLEER. V shed 1 base, J shed 4 bases, and the junction held 7 bases outside the gene matches. CDR3 size: 17 residues. The CDR3 DNA reads as TGCGCCAGCAGCCAAGTACCCAGGACAGGGGTTAATGAAAAACTGTTTTTT. It translates to CASSQVPRTGVNEKLFF.

V gene TRBV9 combines with J gene TRBJ1-3; D is undetermined. Trimming removed 4 bases at V and 4 bases at J, with 15 bases between. The germline V gene has CDR1 SGDLS and CDR2 YYNGEE. The CDR3 totals 15 residues. The CDR3 here is CASSLGQFPGNTIYF. In nucleotides, the CDR3 is TGTGCCAGCAGCCTAGGGCAGTTTCCCGGAAACACCATATATTTT.

V usage is TRBV7-2 and J usage is TRBJ2-3; D remains ambiguous. The CDR3 covers 15 residues. The V end was cut by 2 bases, the J end by 2 bases, with 11 bases between. Per the germline V gene, CDR1 is SGHTA and CDR2 is FQGNSA. The CDR3 loop reads CASSLKWAHTDTQYF. The CDR3 coding sequence is TGTGCCAGCAGCTTAAAGTGGGCCCACACAGATACGCAGTATTTT. The whole variable domain, remainder taken from reference TRBV7-2 and TRBJ2-3, is GAGVSQSPSNKVTEKGKDVELRCDPISGHTALYWYRQSLGQGLEFLIYFQGNSAPDKSGLPSDRFSAERTGGSVSTLTIQRTQQEDSAVYLCASSLKWAHTDTQYFGPGTRLTVL.

This chain joins TRBV7-2 and TRBJ1-1; D unresolved. Germline V gene sequence: CDR1 SGHTA, CDR2 FQGNSA. V was clipped by 5 bases and J by 1 base, with 14 bases between them. CDR3 size: 15 residues. The CDR3 loop reads CASSPFRPENTEAFF. The CDR3 DNA follows: TGTGCCAGCAGCCCTTTTCGACCCGAGAACACTGAAGCTTTCTTT.

V is TRBV18 and J is TRBJ2-1; no reliable D call. Germline assignment: CDR1 KGHSH and CDR2 LQKENI. The CDR3 has 14 residues. V shed 3 bases and J shed 1 base, with 7 bases lying between them. The CDR3, as DNA: TGTGCCAGCTCACCCTCCCCTTCCTACAATGAGCAGTTCTTC. Encoded protein: CASSPSPSYNEQFF. Full variable domain (remainder filled in from reference TRBV18 and TRBJ2-1): NAGVMQNPRHLVRRRGQEARLRCSPMKGHSHVYWYRQLPEEGLKFMVYLQKENIIDESGMPKERFSAEFPKEGPSILRIQQVVRGDSAAYFCASSPSPSYNEQFFGPGTRLTVL.

The V and J genes are TRBV6-5 and TRBJ2-7; D is possibly TRBD2 (7 bases). The CDR3 runs to 15 residues. Germline-derived CDR1 and CDR2 are MNHEY and SVGAGI. V was trimmed by 2 bases and J by 4 bases, leaving 15 bases between them. The CDR3 bases are TGTGCCAGCAGTTACCTTGGGGGGGCCGGTTACGAGCAGTACTTC. Its translation: CASSYLGGAGYEQYF.

The gene calls are TRBV11-2 and TRBJ2-5; D is perhaps TRBD1 or TRBD2 (5 bases each). The V end was cut by 2 bases, the J end by 4 bases, with 11 bases between. From germline, CDR1 is SGHAT and CDR2 FQNNGV. This CDR3 contains 14 residues. The CDR3 spells CASSLTGTGETQYF. The CDR3 DNA reads TGTGCCAGCAGCTTAACCGGGACCGGAGAGACCCAGTACTTC.

J is TRBJ2-6 and V is TRBV7-3, with a possible D match to TRBD1 (6 bases). Germline values: CDR1 SGHTA, CDR2 FQGTGA. The CDR3 spans 19 residues. V was pared by 1 base and J by 1 base, with 17 bases between. CDR3 in amino acids: CASSLIAQGPGSGANVLTF. DNA for the CDR3: TGTGCCAGCAGCTTAATCGCGCAGGGGCCCGGATCTGGGGCCAACGTCCTGACTTTC.

The gene calls are TRBV6-2 or TRBV6-3 and TRBJ1-5; TRBD1 matches 7 bases. Germline CDR1 is MNHEY and CDR2 is SVGEGT. The V and J ends lost 2 bases and 5 bases, in that order; junction bases with no gene match: 6. This CDR3 region has 15 residues. The DNA for the CDR3 is TGTGCCAGCAGTTACCTTTGGGACAGTGATCAGCCCCAGCATTTT. Its translation is CASSYLWDSDQPQHF.

CDR3 amino acids: CASSKVDDGYTF. The CDR3 region has the DNA TGTGCCAGCAGCAAGGTGGACGATGGCTACACCTTC. The genes are TRBV28 and TRBJ1-2; D not certain. The CDR3 covers 12 residues. CDR1 is MDHEN and CDR2 is SYDVKM in the germline V gene. The germline V and J ends were trimmed by 6 bases and 6 bases, with 11 bases remaining between them.

V and J are TRBV28 and TRBJ2-1; 12 nucleotides align to TRBD2. Trimming at V came to 4 bases and at J to 1 base, leaving 8 bases not matched to a gene. The CDR3 totals 18 residues. CDR1 and CDR2 (germline): MDHEN, SYDVKM. CDR3 region: CASSSVTGLAGSYNEQFF. CDR3 sequence (DNA): TGTGCCAGCAGTTCCGTCACGGGACTAGCGGGTTCCTACAATGAGCAGTTCTTC.